Shown below are 18 T cell receptor beta chains from a single sample sequenced in a study of Ad26.COV2.S vaccination and SARS-CoV-2 variants. Method: immunoSEQ multiplex PCR; TCRdb's copy keeps in-frame clones and lacks some. In the table there are around 400,000 clones, roughly 85% of which are singletons. Treatment: roughly 19 received Ad26.COV2.S at low or high dose, single or two shots; roughly 5 received placebo; per-sample allocation not given. Sampling was done on day 63 after the first vaccine or placebo injection. Sequences were derived from peripheral blood, sampled in a trial of Ad26.COV2.S vaccine versus placebo. These receptors originate from a person aged 18 to 65 who received the Ad26.COV2.S COVID-19 vaccine or a placebo.

The V gene is TRBV6-5, the J gene TRBJ2-7; 14 nucleotides match TRBD2. The V segment lost 6 bases and the J segment 3 bases; nucleotides outside the gene matches: 4. CDR1 and CDR2 from the germline V gene are MNHEY and SVGAGI. The CDR3 extends over 15 amino acids. The CDR3 reads CASSRLAGGNYEQYF. CDR3 sequence (DNA): TGTGCCAGCAGCCGACTAGCGGGGGGGAACTACGAGCAGTACTTC.

The chain joins TRBV12-5 to TRBJ2-7; TRBD1 aligns across 8 bases. Germline CDR1 is LGHNT and CDR2 is FRNRAP. The CDR3 runs to 15 residues. The ends lost 5 bases at V and 1 base at J; junction bases unmatched: 7. CDR3 residues: CASGTQRTGSYEQYF. In DNA form, the CDR3 reads TGTGCTAGTGGTACCCAGAGGACAGGGTCCTACGAGCAGTACTTC.

The genes are TRBV5-1 and TRBJ2-5; D is unclear. Trimming left V 1 base short and J 0 bases short, with 7 bases between. The germline CDR1 and CDR2 sequences are SGHRS and YFSETQ. The CDR3 has 14 residues. The CDR3: CASSLNGNQETQYF. The DNA of the CDR3 is TGCGCCAGCAGCTTGAACGGAAACCAAGAGACCCAGTACTTC.

The chain links TRBV25-1 to TRBJ2-7; 10 positions agree with TRBD2. The length of the CDR3 is 15 residues. Germline CDR1 is MGHDK and CDR2 is SYGVNS. V gave up 5 bases and J gave up 4 bases; unmatched junction bases: 8. CDR3 protein: CASSLGASGGYEQYF. DNA of the CDR3: TGTGCCAGCAGTTTGGGGGCTAGCGGGGGTTACGAGCAGTACTTC.

The gene calls are TRBV20-1 and TRBJ2-5; D is possibly TRBD1 (5 bases). The V end lost 2 bases, the J end lost 13 bases, and 14 bases lay between the germline ends. The CDR3 length is 11 residues. The germline V gene has CDR1 DFQATT and CDR2 SNEGSKA (reference sequence). The CDR3 loop is CSARTDSKRYF. The CDR3 DNA reads TGCAGTGCTAGAACAGACAGCAAGCGGTACTTC.

A few counts support this clone. This chain joins TRBV6-2 or TRBV6-3 and TRBJ1-2, with D possibly matching TRBD1 (6 bases). Germline V CDR1 and CDR2: MNHEY, SVGEGT. CDR3 size: 12 residues. V shed 5 bases and J shed 5 bases, with 9 bases lying between them. The CDR3 reads CASSKTGYGYTF. In DNA form, the CDR3 reads TGTGCCAGCAGTAAAACAGGGTATGGCTACACCTTC.

The chain carries TRBV7-9 and TRBJ2-2; 9 bases are a match to TRBD2. This CDR3 is 17 amino acids long. Trimming removed 5 bases from V and 3 bases from J; junction bases left unmatched: 10. Looked up from germline, CDR1 is SEHNR and CDR2 is FQNEAQ (reference sequence). The CDR3 DNA sequence: TGTGCCAGCAGCCCCTCCGCGGGAGGGCCGGACACCGGGGAGCTGTTTTTT. This encodes CASSPSAGGPDTGELFF.

J is TRBJ1-6 and V is TRBV6-5, with a weak D call TRBD1 (5 bases). Germline CDR1 MNHEY, CDR2 SVGAGI. The CDR3 consists of 14 residues. Trimming took 2 bases from V and 9 from J, leaving 11 bases between them. In DNA form, the CDR3 reads TGTGCCAGCAGTTACGGAGGGGCAAGTTCACCCCTCCACTTT. Encoded protein: CASSYGGASSPLHF.

This clone has a handful of counts. The CDR3 DNA follows: TGTGCCAGCAGCTCGAGACCCACCAGTACGACAGATACGCAGTATTTT. Amino acid sequence: CASSSRPTSTTDTQYF. V usage is TRBV7-3 and J usage is TRBJ2-3; D not certain. The germline V gene encodes CDR1 SGHTA and CDR2 FQGTGA. V shed 4 bases and J shed 3 bases, with 17 bases lying between them. This CDR3 has 16 amino acids.

This rearrangement joins TRBV11-2 to TRBJ2-1; TRBD1 is a possible D gene (5 bases). V was trimmed by 0 bases and J by 6 bases, leaving 15 bases between them. This CDR3 contains 16 residues. Germline-derived CDR1 and CDR2 are SGHAT and FQNNGV. CDR3 residues: CASSLDGAPPRNEQFF. CDR3 coding DNA: TGTGCCAGCAGCTTAGATGGGGCCCCTCCCCGCAATGAGCAGTTCTTC.

The rearrangement links TRBV3-1 (or the pseudogene TRBV3-2) to TRBJ2-1, with 7 positions matching TRBD2. The CDR3 contains 14 residues. V dropped 7 bases and J dropped 6; count of bases not matched to a gene: 9. Per germline, CDR1 LGHDT and CDR2 YNNKEL (reference sequence). CDR3 sequence reads: CASTMRWEGNEQFF. Written as DNA, the CDR3 is TGTGCCAGCACCATGCGATGGGAGGGCAATGAGCAGTTCTTC.

The J gene is TRBJ1-2, the V gene TRBV6-1, with a tentative D call TRBD1 (5 bases). CDR1 and CDR2 from the germline V gene are MNHNS and SASEGT. The V gene lost 3 bases and the J gene lost 0 bases, with 11 bases spanning the gap. The CDR3 is made up of 15 amino acids. The CDR3 loop reads CASSDPGTANYGYTF. The CDR3 bases are TGTGCCAGCAGTGACCCCGGGACGGCTAACTATGGCTACACCTTC.

The rearrangement joins TRBV19 to TRBJ1-1, with D possibly being TRBD1 (5 bases). Germline V gene sequence: CDR1 LNHDA, CDR2 SQIVND (reference sequence). Trimming removed 2 bases at V and 4 bases at J, with 17 bases between. There are 16 residues in the CDR3. This CDR3 is CASSITPGRSRTEAFF. The CDR3 DNA reads TGTGCCAGTAGTATAACTCCGGGACGCTCGCGCACTGAAGCTTTCTTT.

CDR3 region: CASSARTSGDQETQYF. Written as DNA, the CDR3 is TGTGCCAGCAGCGCACGGACTAGCGGGGATCAAGAGACCCAGTACTTC. The V call is TRBV3-1 (or the pseudogene TRBV3-2), the J call TRBJ2-5, with TRBD2 identical over 12 bases. Germline CDR1 LGHDT, CDR2 YNNKEL (reference sequence). CDR3 length: 16 amino acids. Unmatched junction bases numbered 6, after V lost 5 bases and J lost 2 bases.

The rearrangement uses TRBV9 and TRBJ2-3; D remains ambiguous. The CDR3 loop spans 15 amino acids. Germline V gene sequence: CDR1 SGDLS, CDR2 YYNGEE. V was pared by 0 bases and J by 2 bases, with 10 bases between. The CDR3 spells CASSVDVWATDTQYF. CDR3 DNA: TGTGCCAGCAGCGTAGATGTGTGGGCCACAGATACGCAGTATTTT. Full variable domain (remainder filled in from reference TRBV9 and TRBJ2-3): DSGVTQTPKHLITATGQRVTLRCSPRSGDLSVYWYQQSLDQGLQFLIQYYNGEERAKGNILERFSAQQFPDLHSELNLSSLELGDSALYFCASSVDVWATDTQYFGPGTRLTVL.

This clone has only one observation. This chain joins TRBV27 and TRBJ2-1, with TRBD2 matching over 11 bases. V dropped 3 bases and J dropped 2; count of bases not matched to a gene: 3. This CDR3 has 16 amino acids. The germline V gene encodes CDR1 MNHEY and CDR2 SMNVEV (reference sequence). The CDR3 nucleotides read TGTGCCAGCAGTTTTTCGACTAGCGGGACCTACAATGAGCAGTTCTTC. Encoded protein: CASSFSTSGTYNEQFF.

V and J are TRBV12-5 and TRBJ1-2; no clear D gene. The CDR3 spans 14 residues. The V end was cut by 3 bases, the J end by 0 bases, with 8 bases between. CDR1 is LGHNT and CDR2 is FRNRAP in the germline V gene. The CDR3 here is CASGFPRANYGYTF. CDR3 nucleotide sequence: TGTGCTAGTGGTTTCCCACGAGCTAACTATGGCTACACCTTC. The full variable domain, completed using reference TRBV12-5 and TRBJ1-2, is DARVTQTPRHKVTEMGQEVTMRCQPILGHNTVFWYRQTMMQGLELLAYFRNRAPLDDSGMPKDRFSAEMPDATLATLKIQPSEPRDSAVYFCASGFPRANYGYTFGSGTRLTVV.

The chain recombines TRBV5-3 with TRBJ2-5; D is undetermined. TRBV5-3 is reported as an ORF; its role is uncertain. V was clipped by 0 bases and J by 1 base, with 10 bases between them. The CDR3 totals 15 residues. CDR3: CARSLAWHSQETQYF. For the CDR3, the DNA is TGTGCCAGAAGCTTGGCCTGGCACTCCCAAGAGACCCAGTACTTC.